This TCR beta chain comes out of a study of response to subunit inactivated influenza vaccine. Whole-study findings and limits: Authors proposed each seasonal influenza vaccination draws in few new T cells.

Comments on this clonotype: The antigen remains unidentified.

The CDR3 is 15 residues long. The trim removed 5 bases at V and 5 bases at J, leaving 6 bases unmatched. Germline loops: CDR1 SEHNR, CDR2 FQNEAQ (reference sequence). TCRdb recomputed calls from the RT-PCR reads with MiXCR, one row per CDR3 protein. The repertoire holds roughly 760,000 distinct CDR3 sequences, with about 20% as singletons. This sample comprised PBMCs from blood, obtained about 5 days after vaccination. The clonotype originates from a man between 50 and 59 years old who received an inactivated influenza vaccine. The genes are TRBV7-9 and TRBJ1-4; 9 positions match TRBD1. CDR3 DNA: TGTGCCAGCAGCCTCTCCGGGACAGGGAATGAAAAACTGTTTTTT. Protein sequence: CASSLSGTGNEKLFF.